This passage covers 13 T cell receptor beta chains from one sample sequenced in a study of blood T cell repertoires in COVID-19. Assay: immunoSEQ multiplex PCR; the TCRdb copy retains only in-frame clones and omits some. The data hold about 200,000 clones, with around nine tenths observed a single time. Sequencing was carried out using PBMCs or T cells enriched from blood (not recorded which). The receptors were gathered from a woman aged 25 to 39 who had been exposed to COVID-19.

This clone turned up a few times. This rearrangement joins TRBV11-2 to TRBJ1-6; 9 bases are a match to TRBD1. The CDR3 length is 16 residues. The germline V gene encodes CDR1 SGHAT and CDR2 FQNNGV. J gave up 10 bases and V 5 bases, and 12 bases lay outside the gene matches. This CDR3 is CASSPPGTGYGSPLHF. DNA for the CDR3: TGTGCCAGCAGCCCCCCCGGGACAGGGTATGGCTCACCCCTCCACTTT. The full variable domain, in which reference TRBV11-2 and TRBJ1-6 provide the parts outside the CDR3, is EAGVAQSPRYKIIEKRQSVAFWCNPISGHATLYWYQQILGQGPKLLIQFQNNGVVDDSQLPKDRFSAERLKGVDSTLKIQPAKLEDSAVYLCASSPPGTGYGSPLHFGNGTRLTVT.

This clone was recorded once. The chain is built from TRBV19 and TRBJ2-2; 9 bases line up with TRBD1. With V trimmed by 4 bases and J by 1 base, 7 bases remained unmatched. From germline, CDR1 is LNHDA and CDR2 SQIVND (reference sequence). This CDR3 comprises 17 residues. The CDR3, as DNA: TGTGCCAGTAGTACTGCCCCGGGACAGGGGAACACCGGGGAGCTGTTTTTT. It yields the protein CASSTAPGQGNTGELFF.

The V gene is TRBV28, the J gene TRBJ2-4; 7 bases fit TRBD1. Losses at the gene ends were 5 bases for V and 0 bases for J; bases not matched to a gene: 16. The CDR3 is 19 residues long. Germline V gene data show CDR1 as MDHEN and CDR2 as SYDVKM. CDR3 DNA sequence: TGTGCCAGCAGTCCAAGATTTATCCGGGACAGAGTAGCCAAAAACATTCAGTACTTC. Its protein product is CASSPRFIRDRVAKNIQYF.

The chain carries TRBV19 and TRBJ1-5, with 7 bases that match TRBD1. CDR3 length: 15 amino acids. The junction had 4 bases not matched to a gene; V was cut back by 1 base and J by 4 bases. The germline gives CDR1 LNHDA, CDR2 SQIVND (reference sequence). The CDR3 loop is CASSIGQGPNQPQHF. The CDR3 nucleotides read TGTGCCAGTAGTATAGGACAGGGCCCTAATCAGCCCCAGCATTTT.

The V gene is TRBV20-1, the J gene TRBJ2-7; 10 nucleotides align to TRBD1. This CDR3 contains 15 residues. CDR1 is DFQATT, CDR2 SNEGSKA, per germline (reference sequence). Trimming removed 3 bases from V and 5 bases from J; junction bases left unmatched: 10. The CDR3 spells CSASDPGQGSHEQYF. For the CDR3, the DNA is TGCAGTGCTAGTGATCCGGGACAGGGGTCGCACGAGCAGTACTTC.

The chain carries TRBV11-2 and TRBJ2-3, with TRBD2 as a possible D gene (7 bases). The CDR3 has 17 residues. CDR1 and CDR2 from the germline V gene are SGHAT and FQNNGV. V was trimmed by 5 bases and J by 6 bases, leaving 24 bases between them. The CDR3 here is CASSAEGRGPSWDTQYF. In DNA form, the CDR3 reads TGTGCCAGCAGCGCCGAGGGGCGGGGGCCCTCATGGGATACGCAGTATTTT.

CDR3 nucleotide sequence: TGTGCTAGTGGTTTGACCCGGACTCTCAGAACGGGGGAGCTGTTTTTT. Encoded protein: CASGLTRTLRTGELFF. This rearrangement joins TRBV12-5 to TRBJ2-2; a weak D match, TRBD2 (5 bases). The CDR3 runs to 16 residues. V gave up 2 bases and J gave up 8 bases, with 18 bases separating them. Germline-derived CDR1 and CDR2 are LGHNT and FRNRAP.

The CDR3 protein is CASSLGRDTDTQYF. CDR3 DNA: TGCGCCAGCAGCTTGGGCAGGGACACAGATACGCAGTATTTT. V and J are TRBV5-1 and TRBJ2-3, with a possible D match to TRBD1 (5 bases). Germline CDR1 is SGHRS and CDR2 is YFSETQ. Trimming took off 0 bases at V and 2 bases at J, with 7 bases between the two ends. This CDR3 spans 14 amino acids.

The chain is built from TRBV19 and TRBJ2-7, with 7 bases matching TRBD2. The length of the CDR3 is 16 residues. Trimming at V came to 6 bases and at J to 0 bases, leaving 11 bases not matched to a gene. Germline CDR1 LNHDA, CDR2 SQIVND (reference sequence). The CDR3 spells CASRTRVGGSSYEQYF. In DNA form, the CDR3 reads TGTGCCAGTAGGACCCGAGTGGGCGGGAGCTCCTACGAGCAGTACTTC.

The rearrangement joins TRBV5-4 to TRBJ1-2; no clear D gene. CDR1 is SGHNT and CDR2 is YYREEE in the germline V gene (reference sequence). V lost 0 bases and J 3 bases, leaving 6 bases between the germline ends. This CDR3 region has 13 residues. CDR3 in amino acids: CASSLVGDYGYTF. The CDR3 region has the DNA TGTGCCAGCAGCTTGGTCGGGGACTATGGCTACACCTTC.

This clone was recorded once. The rearrangement joins TRBV18 to TRBJ2-1; the D is unclear. Germline CDR1 is KGHSH and CDR2 is LQKENI. This CDR3 is 12 amino acids long. V dropped 1 base and J dropped 10 bases, with 8 bases sitting between them. The CDR3 coding sequence is TGTGCCAGCTCACCACTTACCCGGGAGCAGTTCTTC. Translating gives CASSPLTREQFF.

V is TRBV27 and J is TRBJ2-7; 7 bases map to TRBD2. Trimming took 2 bases from V and 11 from J; bases not matched to a gene: 9. Germline lookup yields CDR1 MNHEY and CDR2 SMNVEV (reference sequence). This CDR3 is 13 amino acids long. The CDR3 protein is CASSLGPRDYKYF. CDR3 nucleotides: TGTGCCAGCAGTTTAGGGCCCAGGGACTATAAGTACTTC.

This clone was picked up many times. The CDR3 here is CASKGQGWIDEKLFF. In DNA form, the CDR3 reads TGTGCCAGTAAGGGCCAGGGGTGGATCGATGAAAAACTGTTTTTT. The chain combines TRBV19 with TRBJ1-4, with D maybe TRBD1 (6 bases). The V gene's germline CDR1 is LNHDA and CDR2 SQIVND (reference sequence). The ends were cut back, 7 bases at V and 6 bases at J, with 18 bases in the middle. CDR3 size: 15 residues. The variable domain in full, with the rest retrieved from reference TRBV19 and TRBJ1-4, is DGGITQSPKYLFRKEGQNVTLSCEQNLNHDAMYWYRQDPGQGLRLIYYSQIVNDFQKGDIAEGYSVSREKKESFPLTVTSAQKNPTAFYLCASKGQGWIDEKLFFGSGTQLSVL.